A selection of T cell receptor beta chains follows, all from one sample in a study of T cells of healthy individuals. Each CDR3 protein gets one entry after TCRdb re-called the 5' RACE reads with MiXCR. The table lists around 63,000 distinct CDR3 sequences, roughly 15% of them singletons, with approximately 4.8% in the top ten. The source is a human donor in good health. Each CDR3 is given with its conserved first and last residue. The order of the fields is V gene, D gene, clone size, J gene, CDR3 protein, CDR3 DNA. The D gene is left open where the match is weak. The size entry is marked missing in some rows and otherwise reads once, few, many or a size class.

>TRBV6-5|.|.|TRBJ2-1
CASQGTGPYNEQFF
TGTGCCAGTCAAGGAACCGGGCCTTACAATGAGCAGTTCTTC
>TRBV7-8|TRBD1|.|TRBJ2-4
CASSSTGDGKNIQYF
TGTGCCAGCAGCTCGACAGGGGATGGAAAAAACATTCAGTACTTC
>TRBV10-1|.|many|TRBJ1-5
CASSDPRQPHSYNQPQHF
TGCGCCAGCAGTGACCCGAGACAGCCCCACTCATACAATCAGCCCCAGCATTTT
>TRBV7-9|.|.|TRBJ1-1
CASSGRGGLEAFF
TGTGCCAGCAGCGGGCGCGGGGGGCTGGAAGCTTTCTTT
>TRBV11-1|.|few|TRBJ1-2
CASSRRVGADGYTF
TGTGCCAGCAGCCGCCGGGTGGGGGCGGATGGCTACACCTTC
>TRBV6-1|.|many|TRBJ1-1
CASSEVRNTEAFF
TGTGCCAGCAGTGAGGTTAGGAACACTGAAGCTTTCTTT
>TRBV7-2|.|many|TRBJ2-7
CASSLIPGYDYEQYF
TGTGCCAGCAGCCTTATCCCCGGGTATGACTACGAGCAGTACTTC
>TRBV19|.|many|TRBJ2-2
CASSIQPQGTGELFF
TGTGCCAGTAGTATCCAGCCCCAGGGCACCGGGGAGCTGTTTTTT
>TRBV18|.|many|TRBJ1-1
CASSPGLNTEAFF
TGTGCCAGCTCACCTGGGCTGAACACTGAAGCTTTCTTT
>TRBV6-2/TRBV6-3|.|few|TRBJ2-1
CASSMSGPNNEQFF
TGTGCCAGCAGTATGAGCGGGCCGAACAATGAGCAGTTCTTC
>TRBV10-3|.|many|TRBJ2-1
CAISELESYNEQFF
TGTGCCATCAGTGAACTCGAGAGTTACAATGAGCAGTTCTTC
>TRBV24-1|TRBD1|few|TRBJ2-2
CAAGTANTGELFF
TGTGCCGCCGGGACAGCGAACACCGGGGAGCTGTTTTTT
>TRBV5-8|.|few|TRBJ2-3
CASSPTGSEPDTQYF
TGTGCCAGCAGCCCTACGGGGTCTGAGCCAGATACGCAGTATTTT
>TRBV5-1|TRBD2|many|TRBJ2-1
CASSPGTSSGEQFF
TGCGCCAGCAGCCCCGGGACTAGTTCTGGGGAGCAGTTCTTC
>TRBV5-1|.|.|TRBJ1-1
CASRRGPNTEAFF
TGCGCCAGCAGAAGGGGACCGAACACTGAAGCTTTCTTT
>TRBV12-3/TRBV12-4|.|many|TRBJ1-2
CASSFEGFRSDGYTF
TGTGCCAGCAGTTTTGAGGGGTTTCGGTCAGATGGCTACACCTTC
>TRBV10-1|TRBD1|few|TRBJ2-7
CASSYFDRDSYEQYF
TGCGCCAGCAGTTATTTCGACAGGGACTCCTACGAGCAGTACTTC
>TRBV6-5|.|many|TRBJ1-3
CATKSQGWETNF
TGTGCCACCAAGTCGCAGGGTTGGGAAACGAATTTT
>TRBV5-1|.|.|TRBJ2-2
CASSVREGTGELFF
TGCGCCAGCTCGGTTCGCGAAGGCACCGGGGAGCTGTTTTTT
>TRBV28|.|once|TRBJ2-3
CASSLSQDDTQYF
TGTGCCAGCAGTTTGTCCCAAGATGATACGCAGTATTTT
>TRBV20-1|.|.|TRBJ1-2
CSAHRRGGYTF
TGCAGTGCCCATCGCCGTGGGGGCTACACCTTC
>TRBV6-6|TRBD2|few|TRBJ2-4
CASSYFGREEGIQYF
TGTGCCAGCAGTTACTTCGGGCGGGAGGAAGGCATTCAGTACTTC
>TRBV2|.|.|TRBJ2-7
CASSDLAPTYEQYF
TGTGCCAGCAGTGATTTAGCACCGACCTACGAGCAGTACTTC
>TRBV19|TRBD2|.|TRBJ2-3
CASTSRGGSINTQYF
TGTGCCAGTACTTCCCGCGGCGGGAGTATCAATACGCAGTATTTT
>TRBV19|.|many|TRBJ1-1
CASSVPGTLMNTEAFF
TGTGCCAGTAGTGTGCCCGGGACACTAATGAACACTGAAGCTTTCTTT
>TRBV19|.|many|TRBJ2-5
CASSSAQETQYF
TGTGCCAGTAGCAGCGCTCAAGAGACCCAGTACTTC
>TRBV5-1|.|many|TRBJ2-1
CASSFSGSSYNEQFF
TGCGCCAGCAGCTTCTCCGGTAGCTCCTACAATGAGCAGTTCTTC
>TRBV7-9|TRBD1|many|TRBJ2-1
CASSFGQVMYEQFF
TGTGCCAGCAGCTTCGGACAGGTTATGTATGAGCAGTTCTTC
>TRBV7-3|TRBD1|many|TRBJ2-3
CASSLGQGVSDTQYF
TGTGCCAGCAGCTTAGGACAGGGGGTATCAGATACGCAGTATTTT
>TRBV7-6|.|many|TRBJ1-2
CASSLEGNGYTF
TGTGCCAGCAGCTTAGAAGGGAATGGCTACACCTTC
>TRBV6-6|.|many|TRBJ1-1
CASLSMMNTEAFF
TGTGCCAGTTTAAGCATGATGAACACTGAAGCTTTCTTT
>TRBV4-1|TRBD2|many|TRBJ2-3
CASSQEGSGTTTDTQYF
TGCGCCAGCAGCCAAGAGGGTAGCGGGACTACCACAGATACGCAGTATTTT
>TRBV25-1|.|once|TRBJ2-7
CASSRSRDQVYEQYF
TGTGCCAGCTCTCGTTCCAGGGATCAGGTCTACGAGCAGTACTTC
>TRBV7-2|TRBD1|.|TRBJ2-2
CASSPRQGAVTGELFF
TGTGCCAGCAGCCCTCGACAGGGGGCTGTCACCGGGGAGCTGTTTTTT
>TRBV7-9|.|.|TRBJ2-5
CASSLGRVRRETQYF
TGTGCCAGCAGCTTAGGAAGGGTTCGACGAGAGACCCAGTACTTC
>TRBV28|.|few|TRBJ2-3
CASSLRGARTDTQYF
TGTGCCAGCAGTTTAAGAGGGGCGAGGACAGATACGCAGTATTTT
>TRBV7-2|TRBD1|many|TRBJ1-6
CASSLGGQAYSPLHF
TGTGCCAGCAGCTTAGGTGGACAGGCTTATTCACCCCTCCACTTT
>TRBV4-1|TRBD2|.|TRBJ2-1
CASSQDAERGAGDEQFF
TGCGCCAGCAGCCAAGACGCAGAGCGGGGGGCGGGGGATGAGCAGTTCTTC
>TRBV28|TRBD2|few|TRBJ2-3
CASSSSGGALTQYF
TGTGCCAGCAGTTCTAGCGGGGGGGCCCTTACGCAGTATTTT
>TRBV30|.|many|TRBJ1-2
CAWSVNLGTYGYTF
TGTGCCTGGAGTGTAAATTTGGGGACCTATGGCTACACCTTC
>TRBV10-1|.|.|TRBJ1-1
CASSEGGPLPQAFF
TGCGCCAGCAGTGAGGGGGGTCCTCTCCCCCAAGCTTTCTTT
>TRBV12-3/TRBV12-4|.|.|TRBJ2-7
CASSDRGRTSYEQYF
TGTGCCAGCAGTGACCGGGGCCGGACATCCTACGAGCAGTACTTC
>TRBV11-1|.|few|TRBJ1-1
CASTQGFGTEAFF
TGTGCCAGCACCCAAGGGTTCGGCACTGAAGCTTTCTTT
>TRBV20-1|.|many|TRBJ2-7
CSASGNRDTSSYEQYF
TGCAGTGCTAGCGGTAACCGGGACACCAGTTCCTACGAGCAGTACTTC
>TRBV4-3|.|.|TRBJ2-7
CASSQDRPGESEQYF
TGCGCCAGCAGCCAAGATCGGCCAGGGGAAAGCGAGCAGTACTTC
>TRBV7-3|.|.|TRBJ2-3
CASSRGGQSTDTQYF
TGTGCCAGCAGTCGGGGGGGACAGAGCACAGATACGCAGTATTTT
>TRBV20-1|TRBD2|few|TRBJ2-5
CSARASWEGETQYF
TGCAGTGCTAGGGCTAGCTGGGAGGGAGAGACCCAGTACTTC
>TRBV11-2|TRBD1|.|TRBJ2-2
CASRLRKTGASYTGELFF
TGTGCCAGCAGACTTAGAAAGACAGGGGCTTCGTACACCGGGGAGCTGTTTTTT
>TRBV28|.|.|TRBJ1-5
CASTPGAQSSNQPQHF
TGTGCCAGCACTCCCGGGGCCCAATCTTCCAATCAGCCCCAGCATTTT
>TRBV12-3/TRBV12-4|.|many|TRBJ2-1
CASSLAGGSSYNEQFF
TGTGCCAGCAGTTTAGCGGGGGGTAGCTCCTACAATGAGCAGTTCTTC
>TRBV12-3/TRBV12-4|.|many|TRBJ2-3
CASTLRRRTDTQYF
TGTGCCAGCACCCTTAGGAGGCGCACAGATACGCAGTATTTT
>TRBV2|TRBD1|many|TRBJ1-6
CASSLSGTENNSPLHF
TGTGCCAGCAGTCTATCCGGGACAGAAAATAATTCACCCCTCCACTTT
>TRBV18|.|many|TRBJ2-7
CASSQDRGGSYEQYF
TGTGCCAGCTCACAAGACAGAGGGGGCTCCTACGAGCAGTACTTC
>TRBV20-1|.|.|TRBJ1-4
CSASGGGTNEKLFF
TGCAGTGCTAGCGGGGGGGGAACTAATGAAAAACTGTTTTTT